The 23 T cell receptor beta chains presented below share a single source sample, sequenced in a study of blood T cell repertoires in COVID-19. Clones were read by immunoSEQ multiplex PCR, and TCRdb kept only the in-frame ones, dropping some. The data contain 110,000 or so clones, about 87% of them singletons. Specimen: peripheral blood. All receptors derive from a human donor in a cohort sampled during active COVID-19.

V gene TRBV11-2 combines with J gene TRBJ1-6; D perhaps matches TRBD1 (6 bases). The CDR3 covers 16 residues. From germline, CDR1 is SGHAT and CDR2 FQNNGV. Trimming took 5 bases from V and 7 from J, leaving 18 bases between them. CDR3 sequence (DNA): TGTGCCAGCAGCCGCACACAGGGTAATAAGAATTCACCCCTCCACTTT. Translation gives CASSRTQGNKNSPLHF.

This rearrangement joins TRBV19 to TRBJ2-6; 8 positions agree with TRBD1. J gave up 2 bases and V 4 bases, and 10 bases lay outside the gene matches. CDR1 LNHDA and CDR2 SQIVND come from the germline V gene (reference sequence). This CDR3 has 18 residues. This CDR3 reads CASSNSGQGWTGANVLTF. The CDR3, as DNA: TGTGCCAGTAGTAACAGCGGACAGGGTTGGACTGGGGCCAACGTCCTGACTTTC.

CDR3 nucleotide sequence: TGCGCCAGCAGTCGGCAAGTAACAGTACAAGAGACCCAGTACTTC. It codes for CASSRQVTVQETQYF. The V and J genes are TRBV5-1 and TRBJ2-5; D unresolved. The germline V and J ends were trimmed by 5 bases and 2 bases, with 16 bases remaining between them. CDR1 SGHRS and CDR2 YFSETQ come from the germline V gene. The CDR3 runs to 15 residues.

V and J are TRBV6-5 and TRBJ2-2; TRBD1 matches at 9 bases. The CDR3 loop spans 14 amino acids. From germline, CDR1 is MNHEY and CDR2 SVGAGI. Trimming took 5 bases from V and 3 from J; bases not matched to a gene: 1. The CDR3 region is CASSRTGDTGELFF. CDR3 sequence (DNA): TGTGCCAGCAGTAGGACAGGGGACACCGGGGAGCTGTTTTTT.

CDR3 DNA: TGTGCCAGCAGCGTAGGGGACAGGGGGCGTGCGGAGACCCAGTACTTC. This gives the protein CASSVGDRGRAETQYF. The chain carries TRBV9 and TRBJ2-5; 12 bases line up with TRBD1. The length of the CDR3 is 16 residues. CDR1 is SGDLS and CDR2 is YYNGEE in the germline V gene. The ends lost 0 bases at V and 5 bases at J; junction bases unmatched: 5.

The J gene is TRBJ2-3, the V gene TRBV7-2; 10 nucleotides align to TRBD2. Germline-derived CDR1 and CDR2 are SGHTA and FQGNSA. CDR3 length equals 16 residues. With V trimmed by 5 bases and J by 3 bases, 8 bases remained unmatched. The CDR3 is CASSDHLAGETDTQYF. DNA for the CDR3: TGTGCCAGCAGCGACCACCTAGCGGGGGAGACAGATACGCAGTATTTT. The full variable domain, its missing parts supplied by reference TRBV7-2 and TRBJ2-3, is GAGVSQSPSNKVTEKGKDVELRCDPISGHTALYWYRQSLGQGLEFLIYFQGNSAPDKSGLPSDRFSAERTGGSVSTLTIQRTQQEDSAVYLCASSDHLAGETDTQYFGPGTRLTVL.

The rearrangement links TRBV6-5 to TRBJ1-3; 7 positions match TRBD1. The CDR3 extends over 14 amino acids. V lost 0 bases to trimming and J lost 5 bases; unmatched junction nucleotides: 1. In germline, CDR1 is MNHEY, CDR2 SVGAGI. The CDR3 reads CASSYSGQRNTIYF. The CDR3 DNA sequence: TGTGCCAGCAGTTACTCGGGACAGAGAAACACCATATATTTT.

This rearrangement joins TRBV5-1 to TRBJ2-7, with a weak D call TRBD1 (5 bases). The CDR3 has 12 residues. The germline V and J ends were trimmed by 3 bases and 3 bases, with 7 bases remaining between them. The V gene's germline CDR1 is SGHRS and CDR2 YFSETQ. The CDR3 DNA reads as TGCGCCAGCAGCTATCAGGGCTACGAGCAGTACTTC. Translating it yields CASSYQGYEQYF.

This clone was counted a few times. The rearrangement links TRBV19 to TRBJ1-5; a weak D match, TRBD1 (5 bases). V was cut by 3 bases and J by 8 bases, with 14 bases left in between. Germline-derived CDR1 and CDR2 are LNHDA and SQIVND (reference sequence). The CDR3 spans 14 residues. CDR3 sequence reads: CASSIGRGTEPQHF. In DNA form, the CDR3 reads TGTGCCAGTAGTATTGGACGCGGGACGGAGCCCCAGCATTTT.

The V call is TRBV10-2, the J call TRBJ2-3; D is unresolved. With 2 bases removed from V and 2 bases from J, the gap between germline ends came to 8 bases. The V gene's germline CDR1 is WSHSY and CDR2 SAAADI. The CDR3 sequence is 14 residues long. CDR3 region: CASSEALSTDTQYF. The CDR3 nucleotides are TGCGCCAGCAGTGAGGCACTTTCCACAGATACGCAGTATTTT.

The chain uses TRBV10-3 and TRBJ1-2; TRBD1 agrees at 7 bases. The CDR3 extends over 14 amino acids. Losses at the gene ends were 8 bases for V and 7 bases for J; bases not matched to a gene: 13. Germline-derived CDR1 and CDR2 are ENHRY and SYGVKD. CDR3 sequence (DNA): TGTGCCATCGGAGGGGACAGTTCCGCGGGTGGCTACACCTTC. Its protein product is CAIGGDSSAGGYTF.

The rearrangement links TRBV7-2 to TRBJ1-1, with 9 bases identical to TRBD1. V gave up 1 base and J gave up 10 bases; unmatched junction bases: 10. Germline V gene lookup returns CDR1 SGHTA and CDR2 FQGNSA. This CDR3 has 15 amino acids. CDR3 sequence reads: CASSLVERPGQGAFF. The DNA of the CDR3 is TGTGCCAGCAGCTTAGTGGAGCGTCCGGGACAGGGAGCTTTCTTT.

The chain is built from TRBV19 and TRBJ2-1; 8 bases match TRBD2. Germline V gives CDR1 LNHDA, CDR2 SQIVND (reference sequence). The J segment lost 7 bases and the V segment lost 2 bases, leaving 7 bases of the junction unmatched. The CDR3 loop spans 15 amino acids. The CDR3 is CASSIISGRGNEQFF. DNA of the CDR3: TGTGCCAGTAGTATAATAAGCGGGAGAGGGAATGAGCAGTTCTTC.

In its sample, this clone was seen a few times. The chain employs TRBV4-1 and TRBJ2-3, with TRBD2 matching 8 bases. The CDR3 has 19 residues. V dropped 2 bases and J dropped 0; count of bases not matched to a gene: 13. CDR1 is MGHRA, CDR2 YSYEKL, per germline. Written as DNA, the CDR3 is TGCGCCAGCAGCCAACAGGAGCAGATTATAGCGGGGAGCACAGATACGCAGTATTTT. It specifies CASSQQEQIIAGSTDTQYF.

This clone has a single count. The V gene is TRBV7-9, the J gene TRBJ1-1, with D uncertain. Germline CDR1 SEHNR, CDR2 FQNEAQ (reference sequence). The CDR3 spans 15 residues. The V end was cut by 0 bases, the J end by 3 bases, with 11 bases between. The CDR3 reads CASSLAPGGDTEAFF. CDR3 DNA sequence: TGTGCCAGCAGCTTAGCGCCCGGAGGTGACACTGAAGCTTTCTTT.

V usage is TRBV6-4 and J usage is TRBJ2-3; 11 bases are a match to TRBD2. CDR1 and CDR2 (germline): MRHNA, SNTAGT. V was pared by 3 bases and J by 3 bases, with 5 bases of the junction left unmatched. The CDR3 sequence is 16 residues long. The CDR3 DNA sequence: TGTGCCAGCAGTGATTCGACTAGCGGGGAGACAGATACGCAGTATTTT. Its protein is CASSDSTSGETDTQYF.

This chain uses TRBV13 with TRBJ2-3; possibly TRBD2 for D (6 bases). Trimming left V 1 base short and J 2 bases short, with 10 bases between. The CDR3 has 15 amino acids. Germline V CDR1 and CDR2: PRHDT, FYEKMQ (reference sequence). The CDR3 DNA is TGTGCCAGCAGCTTAGCGTCGGGAGCCACAGATACGCAGTATTTT. Encoded protein: CASSLASGATDTQYF. Supplemented by reference TRBV13 and TRBJ2-3, the full variable domain reads AAGVIQSPRHLIKEKRETATLKCYPIPRHDTVYWYQQGPGQDPQFLISFYEKMQSDKGSIPDRFSAQQFSDYHSELNMSSLELGDSALYFCASSLASGATDTQYFGPGTRLTVL.

V is TRBV6-4 and J is TRBJ2-1, with TRBD1 matching over 11 bases. CDR3 size: 15 residues. Per germline, CDR1 MRHNA and CDR2 SNTAGT. With 2 bases clipped from V and 9 bases from J, the junction kept 6 bases outside the gene matches. The CDR3 here is CASSDPGQGVGEQFF. CDR3 sequence (DNA): TGTGCCAGCAGTGACCCGGGACAGGGGGTTGGTGAGCAGTTCTTC.

This clone was seen a single time. The chain couples TRBV2 to TRBJ1-5; 7 bases align to TRBD1. CDR1 is SNHLY, CDR2 FYNNEI, per germline. The CDR3 is 14 residues long. J lost 7 bases, V lost 3 bases, and 6 bases had no gene match. The CDR3 region is CASSETGRSQPQHF. The CDR3 nucleotides read TGTGCCAGCAGTGAGACAGGGCGGAGCCAGCCCCAGCATTTT.

Here the CDR3 reads CASSYQTGGGTQYF. CDR3 nucleotides: TGTGCCAGCAGCTACCAGACAGGGGGCGGTACGCAGTATTTT. V is TRBV7-8 and J is TRBJ2-3; 10 bases fit TRBD1. This CDR3 is 14 amino acids long. V shed 4 bases and J 8 bases; nucleotides not matched to a gene: 6. CDR1 is SGHVS and CDR2 is FQNEAQ in the germline V gene.

The rearrangement links TRBV10-2 to TRBJ1-5, with D unclear. V was pared by 0 bases and J by 4 bases, with 10 bases between. The CDR3 has 15 amino acids. Germline CDR1 and CDR2: WSHSY and SAAADI. The CDR3 reads CASSESSSRNQPQHF. For the CDR3, the DNA is TGCGCCAGCAGTGAGTCCTCTTCTAGGAATCAGCCCCAGCATTTT.

This clone was seen only a few times. The rearrangement links TRBV14 to TRBJ2-7; 11 nucleotides match TRBD2. V lost 5 bases, J lost 5 bases, and 11 bases stayed unmatched. Germline CDR1 SGHDN, CDR2 FVKESK. CDR3 length: 16 amino acids. Here the CDR3 DNA reads TGTGCCAGCAGCGCCCTGGGGACTAGCGGTCGCAACGAGCAGTACTTC. Protein sequence: CASSALGTSGRNEQYF. Using reference TRBV14 and TRBJ2-7 for the parts outside the CDR3, the full variable domain is EAGVTQFPSHSVIEKGQTVTLRCDPISGHDNLYWYRRVMGKEIKFLLHFVKESKQDESGMPNNRFLAERTGGTYSTLKVQPAELEDSGVYFCASSALGTSGRNEQYFGPGTRLTVT.

The chain is built from TRBV27 and TRBJ1-2, with 7 bases aligning to TRBD1. V lost 5 bases, J lost 5 bases, and 2 bases stayed unmatched. The CDR3 is 12 amino acids. CDR1 is MNHEY and CDR2 is SMNVEV in the germline V gene (reference sequence). As DNA, the CDR3 is TGTGCCAGCAGTCCACAGGGGTATGGCTACACCTTC. This codes for CASSPQGYGYTF.